This T cell receptor (beta chain) was obtained from a study of OX40 agonist ivuxolimab in advanced cancers. Looking at the study overall: The costimulatory receptor OX40 (CD134) was targeted by ivuxolimab, a fully human IgG2 agonistic monoclonal antibody. Intravenous ivuxolimab was administered to patients every 2 weeks at six dose levels: 0.01, 0.1, 0.3, 1.5, 3 and 10 mg/kg. Partial responses were achieved by three dose-escalation patients, of whom one had hepatocellular carcinoma and two had cutaneous melanoma. The paper covers the monotherapy dose-escalation part of the phase I ivuxolimab trial, which included N ≈ 57 patients. Patients were allowed to have had prior anti-PD-1, anti-PD-L1 or anti-CTLA-4 therapy, and 30% to 40% of the dose-escalation patients had previously received checkpoint inhibitors. Of the roughly 51 patients in dose escalation, about 20 had hepatocellular carcinoma, approximately 15 had melanoma, 9 had renal cell carcinoma and 9 had head and neck cancer. The point of sequencing TCRbeta in the periphery was to test whether ivuxolimab changed TCR sequence diversity and drove clonal T-cell expansion. In the dose-escalation cohort, 75% to 90% of patients were male, and the mean age was 60 years with a range of roughly 20 to 85.

From the germline V gene, CDR1 is SGHRS and CDR2 is YFSETQ. At the junction V is shortened by 7 bases and J by 6 bases; bases outside the gene matches: 14. The CDR3 goes from the cysteine to the phenylalanine over 15 residues. The sequence is cut down to CDR3 DNA, 45 bases in frame from base 1. Broad study findings and their caveats: Antigen specificity was not determined for the clonally expanded peripheral T cells. At doses of 0.1 to 3.0 mg/kg, clonal expansion of both CD4+ and CD8+ blood T cells was observed from baseline to week 6. Low levels of normalized T-cell clonal expansion were also seen in some patients who did not respond. In the 0.1-3.0 mg/kg groups, partial responders had among the lowest normalized peripheral clonal expansion, particularly in CD8+ T cells. After ivuxolimab, CD8+ T cells had more expanded clones than CD4+ T cells on average.

To sequence the TCRbeta CDR3 region, genomic DNA was isolated from the sorted cells. The immunoSEQ Assay was used for sequencing of TCRbeta CDR3 regions. TCRdb took over this immuneACCESS table, retaining in-frame rearrangements with V and J assigned. Such tables are incomplete; in checked studies, under half of the missing clones stem from an unresolved V gene, and the remainder is unexplained. For this sample the table gives about 55,000 clones, of which about 80% were detected only once. In total, the top ten clones hold 3.5% to 5.5% of the sample. As to this clone: Its antigen target is currently unknown. Per-nucleotide qualities are absent, and no much larger clonotype sits a single base away.

The trial excluded patients who had a history of autoimmune disease or who were on systemic immunosuppression. Peripheral blood for TCR sequencing was drawn from every dose cohort at baseline, at cycle 4 day 1 and at cycle 7 day 1. The samples were taken from a phase I, first-in-human, multicenter, open-label dose-escalation trial of ivuxolimab. Adults with locally advanced or metastatic head and neck squamous cell, hepatocellular, melanoma or renal cell carcinoma were enrolled in the trial. Before TCR sequencing, CD4+ T cells and CD8+ T cells were sorted from peripheral blood as separate populations.

The sequenced sample was CD4+ or CD8+ T cells sorted from blood, obtained in a trial of the OX40 agonist ivuxolimab. The TCR comes from an adult with an advanced solid tumor such as melanoma, head and neck, liver or kidney cancer. The chain is made from TRBV5-1 and TRBJ2-7; 9 junctional bases match TRBD1. The CDR3 protein sequence reads: CASGLSGTGSVEQYF. DNA sequence: TGCGCCAGCGGGTTGAGTGGGACAGGGTCGGTCGAGCAGTACTTC.